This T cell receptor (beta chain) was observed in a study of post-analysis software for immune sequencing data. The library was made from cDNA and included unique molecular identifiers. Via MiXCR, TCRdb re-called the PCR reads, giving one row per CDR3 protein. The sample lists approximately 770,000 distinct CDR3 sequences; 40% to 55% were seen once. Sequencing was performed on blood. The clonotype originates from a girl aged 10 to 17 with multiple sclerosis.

CDR3 sequence: CASSRDVSTDTQYF. The DNA for the CDR3 is TGTGCCAGCAGCCGGGACGTTAGCACAGATACGCAGTATTTT. The chain combines TRBV3-1 with TRBJ2-3; TRBD1 or TRBD2 may be the D gene (5 bases each). The CDR3 consists of 14 residues. CDR1 and CDR2 (germline): LGHDT, YNNKEL (reference sequence). Trimming took 4 bases from V and 0 from J, leaving 8 bases between them.